This T cell receptor (beta chain) was observed in a study of control samples from healthy donors and cancer patients. Looked up from germline, CDR1 is SEHNR and CDR2 is FQNEAQ (reference sequence). The CDR3 has 16 residues. Trimming cost V 2 bases and J 1 base, with 14 bases left between them. TCRdb's copy holds only in-frame clones and misses some; the assay was immunoSEQ multiplex PCR. The sample has some 170,000 clones, around 94% seen once. The clonotype comes from a man between 60 and 70 years old with colorectal cancer. The source material was PBMCs. The gene calls are TRBV7-9 and TRBJ1-1; no clear D. The CDR3 region has the DNA TGTGCCAGCAGCTTAAAAATGGGAGGGCCGAACACTGAAGCTTTCTTT. It specifies CASSLKMGGPNTEAFF.